This is a list of T cell receptor beta chains from one sample in a study of cytomegalovirus exposure and HLA in healthy donors. TCRdb's table, derived via immunoSEQ multiplex PCR, lists solely in-frame clones and lacks some. This table holds 33,000 or so clones, roughly three quarters found once. The material sequenced was PBMCs. The receptors here all came from a woman aged 25 to 39 in good health and CMV-seropositive. The conserved cysteine and the conserved F or W are not part of the CDR3 here. The order of the fields is V gene, J gene, CDR3 protein.

v_gene: TRBV6-5; j_gene: TRBJ1-2; CDR3aa: AASGGSYDYT
v_gene: TRBV2; j_gene: TRBJ2-1; CDR3aa: ASRKQAGTPHNEQF
v_gene: TRBV5-1; j_gene: TRBJ2-1; CDR3aa: AQQGQGRF
v_gene: TRBV5-1; j_gene: TRBJ2-6; CDR3aa: ASSLGQGGRAGANVLT
v_gene: TRBV5-1; j_gene: TRBJ1-2; CDR3aa: ASSASLQGAEGYT
v_gene: TRBV5-1; j_gene: TRBJ2-3; CDR3aa: ASSSTGSTDTQY
v_gene: TRBV2; j_gene: TRBJ2-7; CDR3aa: ASSDDSYEQY
v_gene: TRBV10-3; j_gene: TRBJ2-3; CDR3aa: AIRQGPGTDTQY
v_gene: TRBV2; j_gene: TRBJ2-2; CDR3aa: ASKYTGGTGELF
v_gene: TRBV27; j_gene: TRBJ1-2; CDR3aa: ASSLHYGTGLGYT
v_gene: TRBV29-1; j_gene: TRBJ2-5; CDR3aa: SVLQGAIQETQY
v_gene: TRBV5-1; j_gene: TRBJ2-1; CDR3aa: ASSLTTSGSIDEQF
v_gene: TRBV9; j_gene: TRBJ1-2; CDR3aa: ATTKGTGGIYGYT
v_gene: TRBV6-6; j_gene: TRBJ1-1; CDR3aa: ASSDVGRGNTEAF
v_gene: TRBV19; j_gene: TRBJ2-7; CDR3aa: ASSGTSGVPRYEQY
v_gene: TRBV5-5; j_gene: TRBJ2-3; CDR3aa: ASSFQIGGTDTQY
v_gene: TRBV5-1; j_gene: TRBJ2-3; CDR3aa: ASSYGLLVDTQY
v_gene: TRBV30; j_gene: TRBJ2-3; CDR3aa: AWSRGLAGATDTQY
v_gene: TRBV14; j_gene: TRBJ2-1; CDR3aa: ASSEGPNNEQF
v_gene: TRBV7-9; j_gene: TRBJ2-5; CDR3aa: ASSPWGSSGETQY
v_gene: TRBV6-1; j_gene: TRBJ2-1; CDR3aa: ASNIGRTEQF
v_gene: TRBV28; j_gene: TRBJ2-2; CDR3aa: ASSFSGGPIGELF
v_gene: TRBV5-1; j_gene: TRBJ2-5; CDR3aa: ASSLDRNQQETQY
v_gene: TRBV13; j_gene: TRBJ2-3; CDR3aa: ASSYPSGTSTDTQY
v_gene: TRBV7-2; j_gene: TRBJ2-7; CDR3aa: ASSPRSSSYEQY
v_gene: TRBV7-9; j_gene: TRBJ1-1; CDR3aa: ASRPVQEIRAEAF
v_gene: TRBV2; j_gene: TRBJ2-1; CDR3aa: ASSDILQGNNEQF
v_gene: TRBV27; j_gene: TRBJ2-7; CDR3aa: ASSPGLAEPSSYEQY
v_gene: TRBV14; j_gene: NA; CDR3aa: ASSQNRDIYEQY
v_gene: TRBV5-4; j_gene: TRBJ1-6; CDR3aa: ASSYDATRLGV
v_gene: TRBV6-5; j_gene: TRBJ2-1; CDR3aa: ASSYGRDYNEQF
v_gene: TRBV5-1; j_gene: TRBJ1-1; CDR3aa: ASSFHGNTEAF
v_gene: TRBV27; j_gene: TRBJ2-7; CDR3aa: ASSFSETSYEQY
v_gene: TRBV6-1; j_gene: TRBJ1-5; CDR3aa: ASSETGTASWPQH
v_gene: TRBV6-6; j_gene: TRBJ2-5; CDR3aa: ASRSGGRGETQY
v_gene: TRBV11-2; j_gene: TRBJ1-2; CDR3aa: ASSLGQGTSYGYT
v_gene: TRBV7-9; j_gene: TRBJ1-2; CDR3aa: ASSLIGTGTYGYT
v_gene: TRBV14; j_gene: TRBJ1-4; CDR3aa: ASSYAWNEKLF
v_gene: TRBV5-5; j_gene: TRBJ1-1; CDR3aa: ASSGAGSTEAF
v_gene: TRBV19; j_gene: TRBJ2-5; CDR3aa: ASTPGTGTSQETQY
v_gene: TRBV28; j_gene: TRBJ1-2; CDR3aa: ASRRLINYGYT
v_gene: TRBV11-2; j_gene: TRBJ1-2; CDR3aa: ASSLDGGRFDYGYT